A selection of T cell receptor beta chains follows, all from one sample in a study of T cell responses to AZD1222 COVID-19 vaccine. Method: immunoSEQ multiplex PCR; TCRdb's copy keeps in-frame clones and lacks some. In the table there are approximately 90,000 clones, roughly 87% of which are singletons. The sequences come from peripheral blood, collected on day 0 of AZD1222 vaccination. Every receptor here comes from an adult in good health. Each CDR3 is given with its conserved first and last residue. A D gene is named only where the DNA matches it firmly. Clone size is given for some rows only: seen once, a few or many times, or a class if the clone is expanded.

size | D | J | V | DNA | CDR3
. | . | TRBJ2-2 | TRBV12-3/TRBV12-4 | TGTGCCGTATCGACTCCGAACACCGGGGAGCTGTTTTTT | CAVSTPNTGELFF
. | . | TRBJ2-1 | TRBV5-1 | TGCGCCAGCAGCTTGGTCGTAGGCAATGAGCAGTTCTTC | CASSLVVGNEQFF
once | TRBD2 | TRBJ2-1 | TRBV11-2 | TGTGCCAGCAGCTCCTTAAGACTAGCGGGGGCGGTCCATGAGCAGTTCTTC | CASSSLRLAGAVHEQFF
. | . | TRBJ2-1 | TRBV6-6 | TGTGCCAGCAGGGTAGGGGATGAGCAGTTCTTC | CASRVGDEQFF
. | . | TRBJ1-5 | TRBV6-5 | TGTGCCACCCTGGGGGGGGGTCAGCCCCAGCATTTT | CATLGGGQPQHF
. | TRBD2 | TRBJ2-2 | TRBV14 | TGTGCCAGCAGCCAATATTTACTAGCGGGCGTAACCGGGGAGCTGTTTTTT | CASSQYLLAGVTGELFF
. | . | TRBJ2-5 | TRBV18 | TGTGCCAGCTCACCGCCCAGCGTAGGCAAGGAGACCCAGTACTTC | CASSPPSVGKETQYF
few | . | TRBJ2-2 | TRBV2 | TGTGCCAGCAGTGAACAGCGAGGAACCGGGGAGCTGTTTTTT | CASSEQRGTGELFF
. | TRBD1 | TRBJ1-2 | TRBV6-5 | TGTGCCAGCAGTTCGGTAGGGGGCGCTTATGGCTACACCTTC | CASSSVGGAYGYTF
. | . | TRBJ1-3 | TRBV5-6 | TGTGCCAGCAGGATAATCTCTGGAAACACCATATATTTT | CASRIISGNTIYF
once | . | TRBJ1-5 | TRBV25-1 | TGTGCCAGCAGTGGGGCTACAGGGTCCAGCAATCAGCCCCAGCATTTT | CASSGATGSSNQPQHF
. | TRBD1 | TRBJ2-1 | TRBV19 | TGTGCCAGTAGTATCCCCGACAGGGGGCACAATGAGCAGTTCTTC | CASSIPDRGHNEQFF
. | TRBD1 | TRBJ1-1 | TRBV29-1 | TGCAGCGTTGGTAACAGGGGGAACACTGAAGCTTTCTTT | CSVGNRGNTEAFF
. | . | TRBJ2-3 | TRBV10-1 | TGCGCCAGCAGTGAGGGGGGACATGCAACAGATACGCAGTATTTT | CASSEGGHATDTQYF
. | . | TRBJ2-7 | TRBV19 | TGTGCCAGTAGTCCCCCGGGAAGCCCCTACGAGCAGTACTTC | CASSPPGSPYEQYF
. | TRBD2 | TRBJ2-1 | TRBV7-2 | TGTGCCAGCAGCCCCTGGGGAGGCGGGGGGACCTACAATGAGCAGTTCTTC | CASSPWGGGGTYNEQFF
large | . | TRBJ1-2 | TRBV4-2 | TGTGCCAGCAGCCAAGCAGGGGAACTTCTCTATGGCTACACCTTC | CASSQAGELLYGYTF
. | . | TRBJ1-2 | TRBV7-2 | TGTGCCAGCAGCTTAGCTTCGGGGAGCCCGTACTATGGCTACACCTTC | CASSLASGSPYYGYTF
. | . | TRBJ2-1 | TRBV15 | TGTGCCACCAGCCGAATCTTAGCGCGGGATGGTAACAATGAGCAGTTCTTC | CATSRILARDGNNEQFF
. | TRBD1 | TRBJ1-5 | TRBV6-5 | TGTGCCAGCAGCCTTACAGGGGGCGGTCAGCCCCAGCATTTT | CASSLTGGGQPQHF
. | . | TRBJ2-7 | TRBV4-3 | TGCGCCAGCAGCCCGGGCGGGACCAAGGCAAGCGAGCAGTACTTC | CASSPGGTKASEQYF
. | TRBD1 | TRBJ1-2 | TRBV5-1 | TGCGCCAGCAGCTTGAGGGGACAGGGTCGGACTAACTATGGCTACACCTTC | CASSLRGQGRTNYGYTF
. | TRBD2 | TRBJ2-1 | TRBV5-4 | TGTGCCAGCAGCTCTAGCGGGATAAGCAATGAGCAGTTCTTC | CASSSSGISNEQFF
. | . | TRBJ2-4 | TRBV10-1 | TGCGCCAGCAGTGAATCGGCGGCCAAAAACATTCAGTACTTC | CASSESAAKNIQYF
. | . | TRBJ1-6 | TRBV12-3/TRBV12-4 | TGTGCCAGCAGCCCCATGGGTAATTCACCCCTCCACTTT | CASSPMGNSPLHF
. | . | TRBJ2-1 | TRBV18 | TGTGCCAGCTTGCGCTGGCAGGACTTTAAGAGCTCCTACAATGAGCAGTTCTTC | CASLRWQDFKSSYNEQFF
. | . | TRBJ1-4 | TRBV5-1 | TGCGCCAGCAGCTTATCAGGGGTGGATGAAAAACTGTTTTTT | CASSLSGVDEKLFF
once | . | TRBJ2-1 | TRBV5-4 | TGTGCCAGCAGCTCGGAGGCGGCTAACTACAATGAGCAGTTCTTC | CASSSEAANYNEQFF
once | TRBD1 | TRBJ2-5 | TRBV18 | TGTGCCAGCTCACCGCTTCGGACAGGGTCCTTCCAAGAGACCCAGTACTTC | CASSPLRTGSFQETQYF
. | . | TRBJ1-2 | TRBV18 | TGTGCCAGCTCACATAATCGGGACACCTATGGCTACACCTTC | CASSHNRDTYGYTF
. | TRBD1 | TRBJ1-1 | TRBV11-3 | TGTGCCAGCAGCTCACAGGGGACTGAAGCTTTCTTT | CASSSQGTEAFF
. | TRBD1 | TRBJ1-2 | TRBV7-9 | TGTGCCAGCAGCCATACCCGGGACAGGGGTTATGGCTACACCTTC | CASSHTRDRGYGYTF
. | . | TRBJ2-7 | TRBV18 | TGTGCCAGCTCACCAGGGCAACTCTCCTACGAGCAGTACTTC | CASSPGQLSYEQYF
. | TRBD1 | TRBJ1-3 | TRBV7-8 | TGTGCCAGCAGCTGGGACAGCTCTGGAAACACCATATATTTT | CASSWDSSGNTIYF
. | . | TRBJ1-5 | TRBV12-3/TRBV12-4 | TGTGCCAGCGGTTTAAGATATCTTCAGCCCCAGCATTTT | CASGLRYLQPQHF
. | TRBD1 | TRBJ2-7 | TRBV30 | TGTGCCTGGTACCAGGGGGCCCCCTACGAGCAGTACTTC | CAWYQGAPYEQYF
. | TRBD2 | TRBJ2-7 | TRBV5-4 | TGTGCCAGCAGCCAGGGACTAGCGACGGAGGCCTACGAGCAGTACTTC | CASSQGLATEAYEQYF
once | TRBD1 | TRBJ1-5 | TRBV2 | TGTGCCTCCCACGGGACAGGGGGCGATCAGCCCCAGCATTTT | CASHGTGGDQPQHF
medium-sized | . | TRBJ2-7 | TRBV6-1 | TGTGCCAGCAGTCAAGCCAGGGGTGGGTACGAGCAGTACTTC | CASSQARGGYEQYF
. | . | TRBJ2-3 | TRBV7-2 | TGTGCCAGCTTCTCGTCTCCAGATACGCAGTATTTT | CASFSSPDTQYF
. | TRBD1 | TRBJ2-2 | TRBV11-2 | TGTGCCAGCAGCCCCCGCCGGACAGGGTCGGGCGGGGAGCTGTTTTTT | CASSPRRTGSGGELFF
. | TRBD1 | TRBJ2-5 | TRBV9 | TGTGCCAGCAGCGTAGTAGGGGACAGGGGCGAGACCCAGTACTTC | CASSVVGDRGETQYF
. | . | TRBJ1-5 | TRBV6-5 | TGTGCCAGCAGCCGAGACATGAGCAATCAGCCCCAGCATTTT | CASSRDMSNQPQHF
. | . | TRBJ1-3 | TRBV25-1 | TGTGCCAGCAGTGTGCAAGGAAACACCATATATTTT | CASSVQGNTIYF
. | TRBD2 | TRBJ2-1 | TRBV2 | TGTGCCAGCAGGATTCAGAGCGGGGGGGCTCTAGATGAGCAGTTCTTC | CASRIQSGGALDEQFF
few | . | TRBJ1-2 | TRBV28 | TGTGCCAGCGTAATCAACGGGGGTGTAAAAGATGGCTACACCTTC | CASVINGGVKDGYTF
. | TRBD2 | TRBJ2-2 | TRBV30 | TGTGCCTGGAGATATAGCGGGAGGGCCGCCGGGGAGCTGTTTTTT | CAWRYSGRAAGELFF
. | . | TRBJ1-2 | TRBV5-1 | TGCGCCAGCAGTCAGGACAACTATTTTAACTATGGCTACACCTTC | CASSQDNYFNYGYTF
once | . | TRBJ1-1 | TRBV5-1 | TGCGCCAGCAGCTTGGACCCCAGGGTCACTGAAGCTTTCTTT | CASSLDPRVTEAFF
. | . | TRBJ1-5 | TRBV19 | TGTGCCAGTATCCGCCCGGGGCTTGGTAGCAATCAGCCCCAGCATTTT | CASIRPGLGSNQPQHF
. | . | TRBJ2-2 | TRBV18 | TGTGCCAGCTCACCCCTCGACACCGGGGAGCTGTTTTTT | CASSPLDTGELFF
. | . | TRBJ1-6 | TRBV5-6 | TGTGCCAGCAGCTCGACAGCGAATTCACCCCTCCACTTT | CASSSTANSPLHF
. | . | TRBJ1-2 | TRBV5-6 | TGTGCCAGCAGCTTGCACAGGGCTAACTATGGCTACACCTTC | CASSLHRANYGYTF
. | . | TRBJ1-2 | TRBV5-5 | TGTGCCAGCAGCTACCAGGGCGATAGCTACTATGGCTACACCTTC | CASSYQGDSYYGYTF
. | TRBD1 | TRBJ2-5 | TRBV16 | TGTGCCAGCAGCCAACGGACAGGGGCAGAGACCCAGTACTTC | CASSQRTGAETQYF